Each of the 21 T cell receptor beta chains below was sequenced from the same sample in a study of T cell changes during pregnancy in multiple sclerosis. Data came from immunoSEQ multiplex PCR; TCRdb stores just in-frame clones and leaves some out. The sample has approximately 130,000 clones, less than 97% seen once; the top ten hold over 0.35%. The sequences come from peripheral blood, collected after pregnancy. The receptor source for this set is a female donor with multiple sclerosis, enrolled in a pregnancy study.

The chain couples TRBV15 to TRBJ2-3; tentative D call: TRBD2 (5 bases). With 1 base removed from V and 6 bases from J, the gap between germline ends came to 14 bases. The germline V gene encodes CDR1 LNHNV and CDR2 YYDKDF (reference sequence). The CDR3 contains 15 residues. Here the CDR3 DNA reads TGTGCCACCAGCAGAGCCACGGGCGGGTGGGATACGCAGTATTTT. The encoded protein is CATSRATGGWDTQYF.

The chain employs TRBV19 and TRBJ1-2; D is unresolved. This CDR3 is 16 amino acids long. Trimming pared 0 bases from V and 3 bases from J, leaving 14 bases between. Germline V gene lookup returns CDR1 LNHDA and CDR2 SQIVND (reference sequence). For the CDR3, the DNA is TGTGCCAGTAGTATAGAGAACCCGGGTCCGGACTATGGCTACACCTTC. Translation: CASSIENPGPDYGYTF.

This clone occurred once. The chain employs TRBV19 and TRBJ1-5; a weak D match, TRBD1 (5 bases). The V and J ends lost 7 bases and 1 base respectively, with 17 bases between them. The CDR3 runs 16 residues. Germline-derived CDR1 and CDR2 are LNHDA and SQIVND (reference sequence). CDR3 DNA sequence: TGTGCCAGTAACGATTCGGCGGGACGGAGCAATCAGCCCCAGCATTTT. It encodes CASNDSAGRSNQPQHF. Full variable domain (remainder filled in from reference TRBV19 and TRBJ1-5): DGGITQSPKYLFRKEGQNVTLSCEQNLNHDAMYWYRQDPGQGLRLIYYSQIVNDFQKGDIAEGYSVSREKKESFPLTVTSAQKNPTAFYLCASNDSAGRSNQPQHFGDGTRLSIL.

This chain links TRBV30 with TRBJ2-2, with D possibly matching TRBD1 (6 bases). Germline-derived CDR1 and CDR2 are GTSNPN and SVGIG (reference sequence). The CDR3 runs 18 residues. Deletions cut 4 bases from V and 1 base from J, with 22 bases between. CDR3 region: CAWIIPPGHIKNTGELFF. Here the CDR3 DNA reads TGTGCCTGGATCATACCACCGGGACATATAAAGAACACCGGGGAGCTGTTTTTT.

The J gene is TRBJ1-1, the V gene TRBV28; D is undetermined. The length of the CDR3 is 16 residues. Germline V gene lookup returns CDR1 MDHEN and CDR2 SYDVKM. Trimming left V 3 bases short and J 0 bases short, with 14 bases between. The CDR3 region is CASSLAGWALNTEAFF. CDR3 in DNA: TGTGCCAGCAGTTTGGCCGGTTGGGCCCTGAACACTGAAGCTTTCTTT. The variable domain in full, completed from reference TRBV28 and TRBJ1-1, reads DVKVTQSSRYLVKRTGEKVFLECVQDMDHENMFWYRQDPGLGLRLIYFSYDVKMKEKGDIPEGYSVSREKKERFSLILESASTNQTSMYLCASSLAGWALNTEAFFGQGTRLTVV.

The V and J genes are TRBV28 and TRBJ1-4, with D perhaps TRBD1 (6 bases). The CDR3 spans 13 residues. The germline CDR1 and CDR2 sequences are MDHEN and SYDVKM. The V and J ends lost 10 bases and 5 bases respectively, with 14 bases between them. DNA for the CDR3: TGTGCCACGCGACAGGTAGTAAATGAAAAACTGTTTTTT. Protein product: CATRQVVNEKLFF. Supplemented by reference TRBV28 and TRBJ1-4, the full variable domain reads DVKVTQSSRYLVKRTGEKVFLECVQDMDHENMFWYRQDPGLGLRLIYFSYDVKMKEKGDIPEGYSVSREKKERFSLILESASTNQTSMYLCATRQVVNEKLFFGSGTQLSVL.

This clone was detected once. This chain uses TRBV6-5 with TRBJ1-2; D perhaps matches TRBD1 (6 bases). This CDR3 contains 13 residues. V gave up 6 bases and J gave up 2 bases, with 10 bases separating them. CDR1 and CDR2 (germline): MNHEY, SVGAGI. This CDR3 is CASRLDSNYGYTF. The CDR3 coding sequence is TGTGCCAGCAGGCTGGACAGCAACTATGGCTACACCTTC.

J is TRBJ2-2 and V is TRBV7-6; no reliable D call. This CDR3 has 12 amino acids. Trimming removed 10 bases from V and 0 bases from J, with 6 bases in between. The germline V gene encodes CDR1 SGHVS and CDR2 FNYEAQ. The CDR3 bases are TGTGCCACCATTTCGAACACCGGGGAGCTGTTTTTT. Protein sequence: CATISNTGELFF.

Comments on this clone: The same CDR3 is also encoded by other DNA sequences in this sample. The chain links TRBV9 to TRBJ2-7; weak D call: TRBD1 (7 bases). In germline, CDR1 is SGDLS, CDR2 YYNGEE. The CDR3 covers 14 residues. V lost 0 bases to trimming and J lost 3 bases, with 10 bases between them. CDR3 nucleotides: TGTGCCAGCAGCGTAGCAGGGGGAGGCTACGAGCAGTACTTC. Its protein is CASSVAGGGYEQYF.

V gene TRBV19 combines with J gene TRBJ1-2; 11 bases align to TRBD1. CDR3 length: 15 amino acids. From germline, CDR1 is LNHDA and CDR2 SQIVND (reference sequence). Germline trimming cut 6 bases from V and 4 bases from J; bases unmatched to any gene: 7. CDR3 in DNA: TGTGCCAGTAGCGGACAGGGGGCTCGGAGCTATGGCTACACCTTC. It codes for CASSGQGARSYGYTF.

The chain combines TRBV18 with TRBJ1-1; TRBD1 might be the D (5 bases). This CDR3 is built from 14 residues. V shed 1 base and J shed 7 bases, with 13 bases lying between them. Germline V gives CDR1 KGHSH, CDR2 LQKENI. Here the CDR3 DNA reads TGTGCCAGCTCACCACTGGAGGGGCCGGGTGAAGCTTTCTTT. It encodes CASSPLEGPGEAFF.

This chain joins TRBV5-1 and TRBJ2-1, with D possibly TRBD2 on 5 matching bases. Germline V CDR1 and CDR2: SGHRS, YFSETQ. V lost 6 bases and J lost 9, with 16 bases in between. This CDR3 region has 13 residues. The CDR3 sequence is CASNLAGRSEQFF. CDR3 DNA sequence: TGCGCCAGCAACCTAGCCGGTCGCTCTGAGCAGTTCTTC.

This clone was recorded once. This chain uses TRBV7-2 with TRBJ2-1; 12 nucleotides align to TRBD1. The CDR3 length is 19 residues. The V gene end was trimmed by 4 bases and the J gene end by 0 bases; junction bases not matched to a gene: 10. The germline V gene encodes CDR1 SGHTA and CDR2 FQGNSA. The CDR3 region is CASSSPGQGAKSSYNEQFF. Here the CDR3 DNA reads TGTGCCAGCAGCTCCCCGGGACAGGGGGCGAAGAGCTCCTACAATGAGCAGTTCTTC.

This chain connects TRBV19 to TRBJ2-7, with 7 bases aligning to TRBD1. This CDR3 spans 15 amino acids. Trimming cost V 5 bases and J 5 bases; bases outside gene matches: 12. The germline V gene has CDR1 LNHDA and CDR2 SQIVND (reference sequence). The CDR3 spells CASSSFSGGSDEQYF. The DNA for the CDR3 is TGTGCCAGTAGTTCTTTTTCAGGGGGTAGCGACGAGCAGTACTTC. Full variable domain (rest looked up from reference TRBV19 and TRBJ2-7): DGGITQSPKYLFRKEGQNVTLSCEQNLNHDAMYWYRQDPGQGLRLIYYSQIVNDFQKGDIAEGYSVSREKKESFPLTVTSAQKNPTAFYLCASSSFSGGSDEQYFGPGTRLTVT.

This clone was seen just once. The V and J genes are TRBV28 and TRBJ2-7; possible D gene TRBD1, 6 bases. The CDR3 contains 19 residues. The germline CDR1 and CDR2 sequences are MDHEN and SYDVKM. V lost 3 bases and J lost 1, with 25 bases in between. The CDR3 reads CASSFSYRDVMRPSYEQYF. CDR3 nucleotide sequence: TGTGCCAGCAGTTTTTCGTACAGGGACGTAATGCGACCTTCCTACGAGCAGTACTTC.

In DNA form, the CDR3 reads TGTGCCAGCAGCCCAGGGACTTTGAGCTCCTACGAGCAGTACTTC. Translated, it gives CASSPGTLSSYEQYF. The V and J genes are TRBV7-3 and TRBJ2-7; possibly TRBD2 for D (6 bases). This CDR3 region has 15 residues. The germline gives CDR1 SGHTA, CDR2 FQGTGA. The V end lost 5 bases, the J end lost 0 bases, and 14 bases lay between the germline ends.

The chain recombines TRBV2 with TRBJ2-3; 15 nucleotides agree with TRBD2. This CDR3 is 17 amino acids long. V was pared by 4 bases and J by 0 bases, with 2 bases of the junction left unmatched. CDR1 SNHLY and CDR2 FYNNEI come from the germline V gene. This CDR3 reads CASSGTSGRASTDTQYF. CDR3 coding DNA: TGTGCCAGCAGTGGGACTAGCGGGAGGGCTAGCACAGATACGCAGTATTTT.

The chain has TRBV6-5 and TRBJ1-2, with D possibly being TRBD1 (5 bases). CDR1 MNHEY and CDR2 SVGAGI come from the germline V gene. This CDR3 contains 14 residues. The V gene lost 6 bases and the J gene lost 5 bases, with 16 bases spanning the gap. In DNA, the CDR3 is TGTGCCAGCAGCGACGGAGGGGACGAGTATGGCTACACCTTC. It translates to CASSDGGDEYGYTF.

This clone was recorded once. The chain joins TRBV4-2 to TRBJ1-3; tentative D call: TRBD1 (6 bases). This CDR3 comprises 16 residues. Germline loops: CDR1 LGHNA, CDR2 YNFKEQ. Trimming took off 4 bases at V and 0 bases at J, with 13 bases between the two ends. CDR3 in amino acids: CASSLWTDLSGNTIYF. Here the CDR3 DNA reads TGTGCCAGCAGCCTCTGGACAGACCTCTCTGGAAACACCATATATTTT.

V usage is TRBV5-1 and J usage is TRBJ2-7, with TRBD2 as a possible D gene (7 bases). From germline, CDR1 is SGHRS and CDR2 YFSETQ. The V end lost 5 bases, the J end lost 3 bases, and 18 bases lay between the germline ends. CDR3 length: 15 amino acids. CDR3 sequence: CASRELAQGIYEQYF. CDR3 nucleotide sequence: TGCGCCAGCAGGGAACTAGCGCAGGGGATCTACGAGCAGTACTTC.

The chain links TRBV7-2 to TRBJ2-3; 14 bases are a match to TRBD2. The germline gives CDR1 SGHTA, CDR2 FQGNSA. The V segment lost 1 base and the J segment 3 bases; nucleotides outside the gene matches: 0. The CDR3 runs 16 residues. The CDR3 loop is CASSLGLAGGTDTQYF. CDR3 bases: TGTGCCAGCAGCTTAGGACTAGCGGGAGGGACAGATACGCAGTATTTT.